This passage covers 14 T cell receptor beta chains from one sample sequenced in a study of long-term antiretroviral therapy in people with HIV. Version v3.0 of the immunoSEQ assay ran at survey level. The table came from immunoSEQ multiplex PCR; TCRdb's copy has only in-frame clones and leaves some out. This sample has around 26,000 clones, with 76% found just once. Sample: unsorted PBMCs, taken 0.5 years after starting antiretroviral therapy. The receptors were gathered from a woman aged 35 to 49 with HIV.

The chain links TRBV30 to TRBJ2-1; D call uncertain. In germline, CDR1 is GTSNPN, CDR2 SVGIG (reference sequence). The CDR3 consists of 11 residues. Trimming pared 6 bases from V and 3 bases from J, leaving 6 bases between. The CDR3 DNA reads TGTGCCTGTTACTACTACAATGAGCAGTTCTTC. Translating it yields CACYYYNEQFF. The entire variable domain, with the rest obtained from reference TRBV30 and TRBJ2-1, is as follows: SQTIHQWPATLVQPVGSPLSLECTVEGTSNPNLYWYRQAAGRGLQLLFYSVGIGQISSEVPQNLSASRPQDRQFILSSKKLLLSDSGFYLCACYYYNEQFFGPGTRLTVL.

The chain employs TRBV5-1 and TRBJ2-7, with D uncertain. This CDR3 is 14 amino acids long. V shed 0 bases and J shed 0 bases, with 7 bases lying between them. Germline V gives CDR1 SGHRS, CDR2 YFSETQ. The DNA for the CDR3 is TGCGCCAGCAGCTTGGCCACCTACTCCTACGAGCAGTACTTC. Translation gives CASSLATYSYEQYF. The full variable domain, with the rest looked up from reference TRBV5-1 and TRBJ2-7, is KAGVTQTPRYLIKTRGQQVTLSCSPISGHRSVSWYQQTPGQGLQFLFEYFSETQRNKGNFPGRFSGRQFSNSRSEMNVSTLELGDSALYLCASSLATYSYEQYFGPGTRLTVT.

CDR3 loop: CASSQERGLAGGHYEQYF. In DNA form, the CDR3 reads TGCGCCAGCAGCCAGGAAAGAGGGCTAGCGGGGGGTCACTACGAGCAGTACTTC. V and J are TRBV4-1 and TRBJ2-7, with 11 nucleotides matching TRBD2. CDR1 MGHRA and CDR2 YSYEKL come from the germline V gene. The CDR3 covers 18 residues. With 3 bases clipped from V and 3 bases from J, the junction kept 13 bases outside the gene matches.

The genes are TRBV6-6 and TRBJ2-1; 10 bases line up with TRBD2. The CDR3 runs 16 residues. Trimming removed 4 bases from V and 5 bases from J; junction bases left unmatched: 8. CDR1 and CDR2 from the germline V gene are MNHNY and SVGAGI (reference sequence). DNA of the CDR3: TGTGCCAGCAGTTCTTTGACTAGCGGGCTTGACAATGAGCAGTTCTTC. Protein sequence: CASSSLTSGLDNEQFF.

This clone was observed a handful of times. This chain uses TRBV4-1 with TRBJ1-6; D may be TRBD1 (5 bases). V dropped 1 base and J dropped 5 bases, with 15 bases sitting between them. The CDR3 loop spans 17 amino acids. Germline V lookup: CDR1 MGHRA, CDR2 YSYEKL. The CDR3 loop reads CASSQVAPGRNNSPLHF. CDR3 in DNA: TGCGCCAGCAGCCAAGTGGCACCGGGGCGAAATAATTCACCCCTCCACTTT.

There are a few counts of this clone. This chain links TRBV4-1 with TRBJ1-5; the D gene is possibly TRBD1 (5 bases). V lost 1 base and J lost 4, with 20 bases in between. There are 18 residues in the CDR3. Germline CDR1 reads MGHRA; CDR2 reads YSYEKL. CDR3 in DNA: TGCGCCAGCAGCCAAGGCCTGAGACAGACCCGTCGTAATCAGCCCCAGCATTTT. Encoded protein: CASSQGLRQTRRNQPQHF.

The chain uses TRBV28 and TRBJ1-1; D ambiguous. The CDR3 runs to 12 residues. Germline lookup yields CDR1 MDHEN and CDR2 SYDVKM. Trimming took 7 bases from V and 2 from J, leaving 8 bases between them. The CDR3 nucleotides are TGTGCCAGCAAAGAAGGTAACACTGAAGCTTTCTTT. This sequence encodes CASKEGNTEAFF.

CDR3 region: CASRGEGSDWIYGYTF. The CDR3 nucleotides read TGTGCCAGCAGAGGGGAGGGTTCGGATTGGATCTATGGCTACACCTTC. The chain joins TRBV27 to TRBJ1-2; D perhaps matches TRBD1 (5 bases). Trimming shortened V by 6 bases and J by 4 bases, and 21 bases separated the two germline ends. The CDR3 totals 16 residues. CDR1 and CDR2 from the germline V gene are MNHEY and SMNVEV (reference sequence).

This clone was seen only a few times. This rearrangement joins TRBV7-9 to TRBJ1-6, with D possibly matching TRBD1 (6 bases). The CDR3 covers 15 residues. CDR1 is SEHNR, CDR2 FQNEAQ, per germline (reference sequence). Trimming took off 1 base at V and 7 bases at J, with 11 bases between the two ends. Here the CDR3 reads CASSLVQGRNSPLHF. Here the CDR3 DNA reads TGTGCCAGCAGCTTAGTTCAGGGGAGAAATTCACCCCTCCACTTT.

The chain joins TRBV28 to TRBJ1-2; possible D gene TRBD1, 5 bases. Trimming cost V 5 bases and J 6 bases, with 13 bases left between them. Germline loops: CDR1 MDHEN, CDR2 SYDVKM. This CDR3 contains 13 residues. The CDR3 DNA is TGTGCCAGCAGTCCCGGGACTTTAAATGGCTACACCTTC. Translated, it gives CASSPGTLNGYTF.

The chain employs TRBV7-8 and TRBJ2-5; 14 bases fit TRBD2. The CDR3 loop spans 20 amino acids. Per the germline V gene, CDR1 is SGHVS and CDR2 is FQNEAQ. Trimming cost V 5 bases and J 4 bases; bases outside gene matches: 18. The CDR3 DNA follows: TGTGCCAGCAGCCGGACTAGCGGGGGGCCTCGCGGGGGTTTGGCAGAGACCCAGTACTTC. Translation gives CASSRTSGGPRGGLAETQYF.

The chain carries TRBV5-6 and TRBJ1-2, with 9 bases that match TRBD1. From germline, CDR1 is SGHDT and CDR2 YYEEEE. The CDR3 covers 13 residues. The V and J ends lost 4 bases and 6 bases, in that order; junction bases with no gene match: 4. The CDR3 DNA reads as TGTGCCAGCAGCCGGGACAGGGATCATGGCTACACCTTC. Its translation is CASSRDRDHGYTF.

A single count supports this clone. The gene calls are TRBV5-6 and TRBJ1-1; D gene ambiguous. V was pared by 4 bases and J by 0 bases, with 16 bases between. The germline CDR1 and CDR2 sequences are SGHDT and YYEEEE. This CDR3 region has 16 residues. The CDR3 coding sequence is TGTGCCAGCAGCCGAAATATAGGGCTCATGAACACTGAAGCTTTCTTT. This translates into CASSRNIGLMNTEAFF.

This clone was counted between two and nine times. This chain uses TRBV28 with TRBJ1-1; D perhaps matches TRBD1 (5 bases). The CDR3 loop spans 15 amino acids. V lost 2 bases and J lost 1, with 11 bases in between. Germline CDR1 and CDR2: MDHEN and SYDVKM. The CDR3 DNA follows: TGTGCCAGCAGTTTAGTAGGGGAAAAGAACACTGAAGCTTTCTTT. This translates into CASSLVGEKNTEAFF. Using reference TRBV28 and TRBJ1-1 for the parts outside the CDR3, the full variable domain is DVKVTQSSRYLVKRTGEKVFLECVQDMDHENMFWYRQDPGLGLRLIYFSYDVKMKEKGDIPEGYSVSREKKERFSLILESASTNQTSMYLCASSLVGEKNTEAFFGQGTRLTVV.